The 10 T cell receptor beta chains below come from one sample, sequenced in a study of cytomegalovirus exposure and HLA in healthy donors. 13 Jbeta primers and 60 Vbeta primers were used for the PCR. The repertoire was sequenced with immunoSEQ multiplex PCR; TCRdb's copy has only in-frame clones and lacks some. The profile covers approximately 44,000 clones, with around 90% appearing a single time and approximately 8% taken by the ten largest. Sequenced material: PBMCs. Receptors originate from a woman aged 40 to 50 in good health and CMV-seropositive.

The CDR3 is CASSSSSGGVETQYF. The CDR3 DNA follows: TGTGCCAGCAGCTCTTCTAGCGGGGGAGTAGAGACCCAGTACTTC. The rearrangement uses TRBV7-7 and TRBJ2-5; 10 positions match TRBD2. CDR3 size: 15 residues. The V segment lost 4 bases and the J segment 4 bases; nucleotides outside the gene matches: 6. Germline V gene sequence: CDR1 SSHAT, CDR2 FNYEAQ (reference sequence).

The rearrangement joins TRBV11-2 to TRBJ2-1; 10 nucleotides line up with TRBD2. V was pared by 5 bases and J by 6 bases, with 7 bases of the junction left unmatched. The CDR3 loop spans 15 amino acids. Germline V gene lookup returns CDR1 SGHAT and CDR2 FQNNGV. For the CDR3, the DNA is TGTGCCAGCAGCCTCATAGCGGGAGGTGGCAATGAGCAGTTCTTC. Translation: CASSLIAGGGNEQFF.

The chain has TRBV9 and TRBJ2-1, with D perhaps matching TRBD2 (6 bases). Between the trimmed V and J ends, which lost 3 bases and 10 bases, there was a span of 29 bases. The CDR3 is 18 residues long. Germline CDR1 reads SGDLS; CDR2 reads YYNGEE. The CDR3 DNA is TGTGCCAGCAGCGGATCCAGTATAGGAGTGGCGGGATCGGGGGAGCAGTTCTTC. Its translation is CASSGSSIGVAGSGEQFF.

The chain combines TRBV7-8 with TRBJ1-6; D not certain. This CDR3 has 13 residues. Trimming removed 2 bases at V and 10 bases at J, with 9 bases between. Germline V gives CDR1 SGHVS, CDR2 FQNEAQ. The DNA of the CDR3 is TGTGCCAGCAGCTTAAGAGGGAACTCACCCCTCCACTTT. Its translation is CASSLRGNSPLHF.

The chain joins TRBV6-5 to TRBJ1-1; TRBD1 matches at 9 bases. The CDR3 runs 13 residues. Germline CDR1 and CDR2: MNHEY and SVGAGI. V shed 6 bases and J 4 bases; nucleotides not matched to a gene: 3. The CDR3 DNA is TGTGCCAGCAGCAAGACAGGGGGCACTGAAGCTTTCTTT. Translating it yields CASSKTGGTEAFF.

V gene TRBV19 combines with J gene TRBJ2-3; D is undetermined. Per germline, CDR1 LNHDA and CDR2 SQIVND (reference sequence). The germline V and J ends were trimmed by 7 bases and 1 base, with 12 bases remaining between them. The CDR3 is made up of 14 amino acids. Here the CDR3 reads CASTDDLGTDTQYF. The CDR3 DNA sequence: TGTGCCAGTACCGACGACTTAGGCACAGATACGCAGTATTTT.

V usage is TRBV29-1 and J usage is TRBJ1-2; 11 bases map to TRBD1. The CDR3 extends over 13 amino acids. The germline V gene encodes CDR1 SQVTM and CDR2 ANQGSEA. V was clipped by 5 bases and J by 5 bases; unmatched bases: 4. The CDR3 DNA follows: TGCAGCGTTCCCGGGACAGGGGGGTATGGCTACACCTTC. Its protein is CSVPGTGGYGYTF.

The chain employs TRBV6-6 and TRBJ1-4, with TRBD1 matching over 8 bases. The CDR3 runs to 14 residues. Germline trimming cut 6 bases from V and 8 bases from J; bases unmatched to any gene: 8. Germline-derived CDR1 and CDR2 are MNHNY and SVGAGI (reference sequence). CDR3 nucleotide sequence: TGTGCCAGCAGCGACGGACAGGGAAGGGAAAAACTGTTTTTT. Protein product: CASSDGQGREKLFF.

The V call is TRBV19, the J call TRBJ2-1; D is uncertain. The ends were cut back, 4 bases at V and 8 bases at J, with 15 bases in the middle. Germline CDR1 reads LNHDA; CDR2 reads SQIVND (reference sequence). This CDR3 has 14 amino acids. The CDR3 region is CASSNRIHADEQFF. CDR3 coding DNA: TGTGCCAGTAGTAATCGGATCCACGCGGATGAGCAGTTCTTC.

This chain uses TRBV5-4 with TRBJ2-7; TRBD1 matches at 8 bases. CDR1 is SGHNT and CDR2 is YYREEE in the germline V gene (reference sequence). The ends lost 9 bases at V and 5 bases at J; junction bases unmatched: 19. This CDR3 is built from 16 residues. This CDR3 reads CATRAGRGPPLDEQYF. The CDR3 coding sequence is TGTGCCACCCGAGCGGGCAGGGGGCCACCGCTGGACGAGCAGTACTTC.